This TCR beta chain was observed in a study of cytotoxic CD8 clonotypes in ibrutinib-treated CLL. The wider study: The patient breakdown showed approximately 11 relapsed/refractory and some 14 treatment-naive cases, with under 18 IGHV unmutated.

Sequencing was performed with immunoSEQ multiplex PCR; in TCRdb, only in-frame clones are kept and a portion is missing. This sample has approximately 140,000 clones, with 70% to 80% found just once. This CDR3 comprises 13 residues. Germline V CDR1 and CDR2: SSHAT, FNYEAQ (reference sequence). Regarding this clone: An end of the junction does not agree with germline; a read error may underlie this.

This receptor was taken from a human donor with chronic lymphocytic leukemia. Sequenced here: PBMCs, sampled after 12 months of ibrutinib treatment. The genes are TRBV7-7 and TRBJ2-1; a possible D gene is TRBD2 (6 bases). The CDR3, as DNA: TGTGCTAGCAGCTTAGTATCGGGGGATGAGCAGTTCTTC. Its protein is CASSLVSGDEQFF.